This entry concerns a single T cell receptor beta chain. This clone was found once. What antigen it recognizes has not been identified. Nothing much larger sits one base from this clone, and base qualities are not available. The sample's time point label, in plain terms: about 28 days (+/-7) after the second vaccine dose. AZD1222 recipients with second doses at about 4 weeks or about 12 weeks were pooled, because spike-specific TCR depth and breadth did not differ between schedules. Vaccinee samples were obtained from the UK trials COV001 and COV002, which included a single-blind randomized controlled phase 2/3 trial of AZD1222 (ChAdOx1 nCoV-19) in healthy adults. For TCRbeta chain sequencing, PBMC samples were collected from trial participants at day 0 and at day 28 after the second dose. V sheds 6 bases and J sheds 4 bases, leaving 12 bases between their ends. The CDR3 spans 13 residues, from the cysteine through the phenylalanine. CDR3 DNA only is kept here, 39 bases in frame from base 1. Looking up the germline V gene yields CDR1 LGHNT and CDR2 FRNRAP.

The CDR3 regions of human TCRbeta chains were analyzed by immunosequencing. As for how the authors treated the data: TCRs in the repertoires were matched against a reference library of SARS-CoV-2-specific TCRs that had been generated with the MIRA antigen-specificity platform. Breadth was defined as the fraction of unique TCRs that were SARS-CoV-2-associated. Depth was defined as the fraction of total T cells that were SARS-CoV-2-associated. Using the MIRA data, each spike-specific TCR was assigned both to the spike region to which the TCR was reactive and to a CD4 or CD8 class. Log10-transformed breadth and depth values were compared by one-way ANOVA with Sidak's multiple comparisons tests. The table was pulled from immuneACCESS by TCRdb, which kept in-frame rearrangements only. Such tables lose some clones; where checked, under half of the loss comes from unresolved V genes, and the rest has no known cause. V, J and clone size were drawn from that table, and D and trimming were deduced from the DNA. The sample table shows about 120,000 clones, and under 95% are seen once. The ten largest clones take up around 5.1% of the sample.

This sample is drawn from a study of T cell responses to AZD1222 COVID-19 vaccine (dated by TCRdb to about 2021). About the full investigation: TCR sequencing covered fewer than 250 trial participants: 200 to 220 given two doses of AZD1222 and 26 given two doses of MenACWY control vaccine. Enrollment into the trials was organized by age into subgroups of 18-55, 56-69 and 70-plus years, and those subgroups contained around 150, 28 and 57 TCR-sequenced participants, respectively.

What the research found in general, with its limitations: In the small 56-69-year group, the increase in depth fell short of significance, most likely because of low power. After two AZD1222 doses, both the breadth and the depth of spike-specific TCRs were significantly higher than at day 0 and than in MenACWY recipients. Nearly half of unique spike-specific TCRs reportedly recognized epitopes outside regions mutated in the B.1.351 and B.1.1.7 variants. Most participants were white British and females outnumbered males, and the authors suggested that clonal diversity may have been underestimated. The whole spike protein was spanned by vaccine-associated CD4 TCRs, and dominant responses were seen in regions 160-218 and 743-854. No day 14 peak-response samples were available, so repertoires were characterized only after the peak T cell response. Conclusions about previously exposed vaccinees were limited because only six AZD1222 recipients were SARS-CoV-2 seropositive at baseline.

This receptor was identified in an adult who received the AZD1222 COVID-19 vaccine. The source was peripheral blood, collected 28 days after the second AZD1222 dose. The rearranged segments are TRBV12-5 and TRBJ1-1, and TRBD1 may be the D gene, going by 5 matching bases. The DNA sequence reads TGTGCTAGTGGCCGCAGGGACGGCACTGAAGCTTTCTTT. Translated, this gives CASGRRDGTEAFF.